This T cell receptor (beta chain) was captured in a study of T cell responses to AZD1222 COVID-19 vaccine. Germline V gene lookup returns CDR1 SGHTA and CDR2 FQGNSA. V dropped 2 bases and J dropped 2; count of bases not matched to a gene: 5. The CDR3 covers 15 residues. TCRdb keeps only in-frame clones here, not all; method: immunoSEQ multiplex PCR. This repertoire shows about 150,000 clones, approximately 90% found once; its top ten account for approximately 1.8%. The chain combines TRBV7-2 with TRBJ2-7, with 8 bases matching TRBD2. The receptor was isolated from an adult in good health. The sequencing here drew on peripheral blood, taken on day 0 of AZD1222 vaccination. CDR3 nucleotides: TGTGCCAGCAGCTTAAGCGGGAGCCTGGCCTACGAGCAGTACTTC. This codes for CASSLSGSLAYEQYF.